The 25 T cell receptor beta chains given below trace back to one sample, sequenced in a study of cytomegalovirus exposure and HLA in healthy donors. The PCR used 60 Vbeta and 13 Jbeta primers. Measured with immunoSEQ multiplex PCR; TCRdb has only the in-frame clones, and not every one. The sample totals 65,000 to 95,000 clones. Material: PBMCs. The origin of the receptors is a man aged 25 to 45 in good health and CMV-seronegative.

The chain employs TRBV5-6 and TRBJ2-7; D ambiguous. The CDR3 has 13 amino acids. From germline, CDR1 is SGHDT and CDR2 YYEEEE. Trimming cost V 0 bases and J 3 bases, with 7 bases left between them. CDR3 protein: CASSLGHLYEQYF. The CDR3 region has the DNA TGTGCCAGCAGCTTGGGACATCTCTACGAGCAGTACTTC.

The V gene is TRBV19, the J gene TRBJ2-7; 7 bases are shared with TRBD1. Losses at the gene ends were 5 bases for V and 3 bases for J; bases not matched to a gene: 7. Per germline, CDR1 LNHDA and CDR2 SQIVND (reference sequence). The CDR3 extends over 14 amino acids. CDR3 loop: CASSVEGTDYEQYF. In DNA form, the CDR3 reads TGTGCCAGTAGTGTCGAAGGGACAGACTACGAGCAGTACTTC.

This rearrangement joins TRBV7-8 to TRBJ2-3, with no clear D. V was trimmed by 1 base and J by 0 bases, leaving 8 bases between them. This CDR3 region has 15 residues. The germline V gene encodes CDR1 SGHVS and CDR2 FQNEAQ. The CDR3 sequence is CASSLGQASTDTQYF. DNA for the CDR3: TGTGCCAGCAGCTTAGGGCAGGCAAGCACAGATACGCAGTATTTT.

In nucleotides, the CDR3 is TGTGCCAGCAGCCAGGGACTTTTGGGAGACGAAAAACTGTTTTTT. As protein: CASSQGLLGDEKLFF. The V call is TRBV7-9, the J call TRBJ1-4; possible D gene TRBD1, 5 bases. The CDR3 loop spans 15 amino acids. The germline gives CDR1 SEHNR, CDR2 FQNEAQ (reference sequence). V was cut by 5 bases and J by 8 bases, with 18 bases left in between. Filled out from reference TRBV7-9 and TRBJ1-4, the complete variable domain reads DTGVSQNPRHKITKRGQNVTFRCDPISEHNRLYWYRQTLGQGPEFLTYFQNEAQLEKSRLLSDRFSAERPKGSFSTLEIQRTEQGDSAMYLCASSQGLLGDEKLFFGSGTQLSVL.

The chain couples TRBV14 to TRBJ2-7; 8 bases are a match to TRBD2. The CDR3 runs 15 residues. Trimming took 1 base from V and 3 from J; bases not matched to a gene: 5. CDR1 and CDR2 (germline): SGHDN, FVKESK. CDR3 amino acids: CASSQGLAGHYEQYF. CDR3 nucleotide sequence: TGTGCCAGCAGCCAAGGGCTAGCGGGTCACTACGAGCAGTACTTC.

This chain uses TRBV7-9 with TRBJ1-4; possible D gene TRBD1, 5 bases. This CDR3 spans 14 amino acids. V was cut by 11 bases and J by 0 bases, with 13 bases left in between. Germline values: CDR1 SEHNR, CDR2 FQNEAQ (reference sequence). The CDR3 sequence is CAGAQVATNEKLFF. For the CDR3, the DNA is TGTGCCGGGGCGCAGGTTGCAACTAATGAAAAACTGTTTTTT.

The rearrangement links TRBV4-3 to TRBJ1-2, with D possibly being TRBD1 (5 bases). The CDR3 runs to 16 residues. Trimming removed 0 bases from V and 5 bases from J, with 16 bases in between. From germline, CDR1 is LGHNA and CDR2 YSLEER. Here the CDR3 DNA reads TGCGCCAGCAGCCAAGATATAAGGGGCCAGAGGTATGGCTACACCTTC. Its protein is CASSQDIRGQRYGYTF.

The rearrangement links TRBV4-1 to TRBJ1-2; 9 nucleotides line up with TRBD1. The CDR3 is made up of 14 amino acids. Germline V CDR1 and CDR2: MGHRA, YSYEKL. V dropped 3 bases and J dropped 8; count of bases not matched to a gene: 7. The CDR3 spells CASSQRTGEGGYTF. The CDR3 DNA is TGCGCCAGCAGCCAGCGGACAGGGGAGGGCGGCTACACCTTC.

V usage is TRBV5-1 and J usage is TRBJ1-1, with D tentatively TRBD1 (5 bases). The germline V gene encodes CDR1 SGHRS and CDR2 YFSETQ. CDR3 size: 14 residues. With 2 bases removed from V and 0 bases from J, the gap between germline ends came to 8 bases. CDR3 sequence (DNA): TGCGCCAGCAGCTTAGGGGTGGTGAACACTGAAGCTTTCTTT. It codes for CASSLGVVNTEAFF.

CDR3 in amino acids: CASSVYEGDSPLHF. The CDR3 DNA follows: TGTGCCAGCTCCGTATACGAGGGTGATTCACCCCTCCACTTT. The chain links TRBV11-2 to TRBJ1-6; no definite D call. V gave up 8 bases and J gave up 8 bases, with 16 bases separating them. CDR1 is SGHAT and CDR2 is FQNNGV in the germline V gene. The CDR3 covers 14 residues. Looking up the rest from reference TRBV11-2 and TRBJ1-6 gives the full variable domain: EAGVAQSPRYKIIEKRQSVAFWCNPISGHATLYWYQQILGQGPKLLIQFQNNGVVDDSQLPKDRFSAERLKGVDSTLKIQPAKLEDSAVYLCASSVYEGDSPLHFGNGTRLTVT.

The J gene is TRBJ2-7, the V gene TRBV11-2; weak D call: TRBD1 (5 bases). The CDR3 runs 14 residues. Trimming pared 8 bases from V and 0 bases from J, leaving 14 bases between. CDR1 and CDR2 from the germline V gene are SGHAT and FQNNGV. The CDR3 DNA reads as TGTGCCAGCTTCCACAGGACCGGCTCCTACGAGCAGTACTTC. Translating it yields CASFHRTGSYEQYF.

J is TRBJ2-7 and V is TRBV29-1, with D perhaps matching TRBD1 (5 bases). V lost 0 bases to trimming and J lost 0 bases, with 15 bases between them. This CDR3 has 16 residues. CDR1 is SQVTM and CDR2 is ANQGSEA in the germline V gene. CDR3 residues: CSVEDQRQGSSYEQYF. The CDR3 DNA follows: TGCAGCGTTGAAGATCAGAGGCAGGGTAGCTCCTACGAGCAGTACTTC.

The chain uses TRBV19 and TRBJ1-2, with a weak D call TRBD1 (6 bases). The CDR3 consists of 13 residues. Trimming removed 11 bases from V and 4 bases from J, with 17 bases in between. Germline CDR1 is LNHDA and CDR2 is SQIVND (reference sequence). CDR3 coding DNA: TGTGCCTCTAAACCGGGACACATCTATGGCTACACCTTC. Translating gives CASKPGHIYGYTF. The whole variable domain, remainder taken from reference TRBV19 and TRBJ1-2, is DGGITQSPKYLFRKEGQNVTLSCEQNLNHDAMYWYRQDPGQGLRLIYYSQIVNDFQKGDIAEGYSVSREKKESFPLTVTSAQKNPTAFYLCASKPGHIYGYTFGSGTRLTVV.

The chain joins TRBV19 to TRBJ1-1; D unresolved. V lost 1 base and J 3 bases, leaving 9 bases between the germline ends. Germline values: CDR1 LNHDA, CDR2 SQIVND (reference sequence). This CDR3 has 14 residues. The CDR3 DNA follows: TGTGCCAGTAGTATAGGAGGGTTCGACACTGAAGCTTTCTTT. Translation: CASSIGGFDTEAFF.

J is TRBJ2-5 and V is TRBV25-1; a possible D gene is TRBD1 (5 bases). CDR3 length: 14 residues. In germline, CDR1 is MGHDK, CDR2 SYGVNS. Trimming removed 2 bases from V and 1 base from J, with 8 bases in between. The chain's CDR3 is CASSEGHLQETQYF. The CDR3 bases are TGTGCCAGCAGTGAAGGACACCTCCAAGAGACCCAGTACTTC.

The chain combines TRBV29-1 with TRBJ1-2; D is possibly TRBD1 (6 bases). V gave up 6 bases and J gave up 4 bases, with 21 bases separating them. Germline lookup yields CDR1 SQVTM and CDR2 ANQGSEA. CDR3 length: 15 amino acids. This CDR3 is CSVTDSDSWGYGYTF. CDR3 coding DNA: TGCAGCGTAACGGACAGCGACTCATGGGGCTATGGCTACACCTTC.

This chain links TRBV5-5 with TRBJ1-2; 10 nucleotides line up with TRBD1. The ends lost 3 bases at V and 6 bases at J; junction bases unmatched: 14. Per the germline V gene, CDR1 is SGHKS and CDR2 is YYEKEE (reference sequence). This CDR3 is 17 amino acids long. CDR3 bases: TGTGCCAGCAGCTGGAGGACAGGGGGGGGTAGTGGCCATGGCTACACCTTC. It encodes CASSWRTGGGSGHGYTF.

The chain joins TRBV5-6 to TRBJ2-7; weak D call: TRBD2 (6 bases). Trimming pared 2 bases from V and 5 bases from J, leaving 17 bases between. CDR3 size: 15 residues. The germline V gene has CDR1 SGHDT and CDR2 YYEEEE. The chain's CDR3 is CASSLAHGGRHEQYF. In nucleotides, the CDR3 is TGTGCCAGCAGCTTAGCTCACGGAGGGAGGCACGAGCAGTACTTC.

This chain joins TRBV5-6 and TRBJ2-7, with D unclear. The V end lost 2 bases, the J end lost 6 bases, and 9 bases lay between the germline ends. The CDR3 runs to 12 residues. In germline, CDR1 is SGHDT, CDR2 YYEEEE. CDR3 DNA: TGTGCCAGCAGCTTCGGCAGACTCGAGCAGTACTTC. It encodes CASSFGRLEQYF.

The chain joins TRBV6-5 to TRBJ1-4; perhaps TRBD1 as D (6 bases). Germline CDR1 and CDR2: MNHEY and SVGAGI. Trimming stripped 2 bases from V and 7 bases from J, with 14 bases between. The CDR3 has 15 amino acids. The CDR3 DNA sequence: TGTGCCAGCAGTTACGACGAGGGGGATTCTGAAAAACTGTTTTTT. Translation: CASSYDEGDSEKLFF.

The genes are TRBV18 and TRBJ2-7; 11 bases are a match to TRBD2. The CDR3 spans 17 residues. Trimming cost V 3 bases and J 5 bases; bases outside gene matches: 12. From germline, CDR1 is KGHSH and CDR2 LQKENI. In DNA, the CDR3 is TGTGCCAGCTCACCCCCGGGGATACTAGCGGGAGTACACGAGCAGTACTTC. Protein product: CASSPPGILAGVHEQYF.

The chain carries TRBV5-5 and TRBJ1-1, with no clear D. CDR3 length: 13 amino acids. V was cut by 0 bases and J by 3 bases, with 6 bases left in between. CDR1 SGHKS and CDR2 YYEKEE come from the germline V gene (reference sequence). The CDR3 reads CASSLVGDTEAFF. The CDR3 DNA is TGTGCCAGCAGCTTGGTGGGAGACACTGAAGCTTTCTTT.

The V gene is TRBV15, the J gene TRBJ1-5; 10 bases fit TRBD1. J was trimmed by 1 base and V by 5 bases; bases with no gene match: 5. CDR1 is LNHNV and CDR2 is YYDKDF in the germline V gene (reference sequence). This CDR3 region has 16 residues. CDR3 protein: CATSGPGQGSNQPQHF. The CDR3 DNA reads TGTGCCACCAGCGGTCCGGGACAGGGGAGCAATCAGCCCCAGCATTTT.

The V and J genes are TRBV5-6 and TRBJ2-5, with D tentatively TRBD2 (7 bases). The germline V gene encodes CDR1 SGHDT and CDR2 YYEEEE. The CDR3 covers 13 residues. V lost 5 bases and J lost 4, with 12 bases in between. The CDR3 sequence is CASRGGRTETQYF. CDR3 DNA sequence: TGTGCCAGCAGGGGGGGGCGGACAGAGACCCAGTACTTC.

The rearrangement joins TRBV14 to TRBJ1-1; TRBD1 agrees at 7 bases. The CDR3 consists of 15 residues. Germline CDR1 is SGHDN and CDR2 is FVKESK. Losses at the gene ends were 4 bases for V and 7 bases for J; bases not matched to a gene: 12. The CDR3 nucleotides read TGTGCCAGCAGCCCATTCACAGGGGTTCTAGGTGAAGCTTTCTTT. Protein sequence: CASSPFTGVLGEAFF.